This T cell receptor beta chain was observed in a study of shared clonotypes between healthy human individuals (dated by TCRdb to about 2020). Concerning the study at large: The cohort included a few men and a couple of women between 18 and 49 years of age. Each donor's leukapheresis produced roughly between roughly 0.85 and 9.5 billion PBMCs. Per donor, three plates each were used for CD4 naive and CD4 memory, two for CD8 naive, and one for CD8 memory. To estimate repertoire size and how much clonotypes are shared between individuals, the study performed deep sequencing of blood TCR repertoires from roughly five healthy adults. To increase sequencing depth and limit assay-specific biases, different laboratories used diverse techniques to prepare libraries and sequence TCR repertoires.

The donors were healthy, HIV-negative adults who had no recently reported acute infections or vaccinations. Every donor was a Caucasian adult living in Nashville, Tennessee, USA. CD4+ T cells were enriched by magnetic negative selection; naive cells were then positively selected on CD45RA, and the negative fraction formed the memory subset. Blood was collected by leukapheresis, and PBMCs were isolated by Ficoll-Histopaque density gradient centrifugation and then cryopreserved in liquid nitrogen vapor phase. Purity and quantity of every magnetically sorted T cell population were checked by analytical flow cytometry. Each sorted fraction had its genomic DNA isolated and then quantified by UV absorbance on a Nanodrop 2000c. Remarks on this clone: Its antigen has not been determined. No qualities accompany the bases; no much larger clone lies one base away.

Using the deep immunoSEQ assay, multiplex PCR amplified TCR CDR3 regions from genomic DNA. For each cell subset, the extracted genomic DNA was distributed evenly across all wells of several immunoSEQ 96-well plates, and each plate served as one replicate. For sorted subsets, about 0.2 ug genomic DNA, equal to 30,000 or so T cell genomes, was loaded into each replicate PCR. Purified libraries were measured with a Qubit 3.0 fluorometer, size-checked on a Bioanalyzer 2100, and measured again with the KAPA Library Quantification kit. A separate single-read 150-cycle Illumina NextSeq 550 flow cell was used to sequence each immunoSEQ 96-well plate. Per the authors' processing: Because the immunoSEQ output held only junctional sequences and lacked quality scores, the filtering could not match the filtering applied to full-length reads. Sequences were annotated with PyIR, a Python wrapper for IgBLAST v1.9, using IMGT germline references to assign V/J genes and CDR3. Reads were removed for weak V/J assignments (E-value above 1e-6), missing CDR3, stop codons, out-of-frame junctions, or ambiguous translated residues. V3J clonotypes were defined by identical inferred V gene, J gene, and CDR3 amino acid sequence. To compute the percentage overlap between repertoires, the number of shared unique clonotypes was divided by the size of the smaller repertoire. Richness of each repertoire was evaluated using RTK rarefaction, the Chao1 estimator, and Recon v2.1 estimates of unobserved clonotypes. Generation probabilities for all TCRbeta clonotypes obtained by the gDNA method from a few donors were computed using OLGA. Not all clones reach the TCRdb copy of this immuneACCESS table, which keeps in-frame sequences only. Checked studies attribute under half of the gap to unresolved V genes and leave the rest unexplained. D and trimming were read from the DNA, whereas the V and J calls and clone size are those reported in that table. The table for this sample lists under 650,000 clones; almost 97% of them were counted only once. Approximately 0.062% of the sample rests with the top ten.

The CDR3 covers 16 residues, taking in both the cysteine and the phenylalanine. Only the CDR3 part of the read is kept: 48 bases, read in frame from the first base. CDR1 and CDR2 are read off the germline V gene as MNHNS and SASEGT. The junction shows trimming of 1 base on V and 0 bases on J, plus 13 bases between the germline ends. Paper-wide results and their limitations: Sampling was restricted to blood, and TCR repertoires in tissue are likely to differ from TCR repertoires in blood. Rarefaction of sorted-subset datasets indicated incomplete sequencing despite the large sequencing depth. The small number of donors limited the genetic and exposure-history diversity represented. Larger estimated clonotype richness was generally found for naive subsets than for memory subsets. About 5% of naive CD4, 3% to 3.5% of naive CD8, about 2.5% of memory CD4, and 0.4% of memory CD8 clonotypes were shared across a few donors. Compared with non-shared clonotypes, the clonotypes found in all four sorted-subset donors had higher generation probabilities. Pairwise subsampling indicated that sequencing depth was expected to affect the degree of clonotype sharing among donors.

The chain is made from TRBV6-1 and TRBJ2-7; the D gene is perhaps TRBD2, from 7 matching bases. This receptor was identified in a woman in her 30s in good health. Sequencing used naive CD4+ T cells sorted from blood. The cell subset or site tag for this specimen amounts to: CD45RA+ positively selected. The sequenced DNA is TGTGCCAGCAGTGAAGTGCGGGGGCTGACCTCCTACGAGCAGTACTTC. The translation is CASSEVRGLTSYEQYF.